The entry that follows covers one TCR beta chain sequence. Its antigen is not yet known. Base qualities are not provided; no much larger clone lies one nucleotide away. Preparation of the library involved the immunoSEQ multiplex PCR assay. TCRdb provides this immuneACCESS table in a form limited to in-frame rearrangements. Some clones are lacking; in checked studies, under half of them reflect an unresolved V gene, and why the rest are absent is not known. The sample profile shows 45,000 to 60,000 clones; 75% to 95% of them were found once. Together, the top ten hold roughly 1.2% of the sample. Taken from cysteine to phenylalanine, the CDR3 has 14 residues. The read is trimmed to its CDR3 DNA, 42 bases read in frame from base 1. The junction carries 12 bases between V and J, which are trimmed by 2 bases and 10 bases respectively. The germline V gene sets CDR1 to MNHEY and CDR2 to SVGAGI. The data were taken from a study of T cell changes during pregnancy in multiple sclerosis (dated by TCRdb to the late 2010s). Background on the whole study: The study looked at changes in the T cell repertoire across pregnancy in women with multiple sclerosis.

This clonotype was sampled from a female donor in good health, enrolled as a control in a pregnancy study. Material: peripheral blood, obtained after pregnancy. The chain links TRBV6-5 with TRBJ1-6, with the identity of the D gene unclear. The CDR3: CASSYEARGSPLHF. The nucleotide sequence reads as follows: TGTGCCAGCAGTTACGAGGCCAGAGGGTCACCCCTCCACTTT.